This TCR beta chain was recovered during a study of T cells in Graves' hyperthyroidism and ophthalmopathy. General study points: Onset of ophthalmopathy came a median approximately 6.8 months after the model predicted it.

The length of the CDR3 is 16 residues. The germline gives CDR1 WNHNN, CDR2 SYGVQD (reference sequence). The J segment lost 1 base and the V segment lost 0 bases, leaving 5 bases of the junction unmatched. Regions amplified from RNA transcripts were the TCR beta CDR3 regions. First-round RT-PCR with HTBI primers amplified the TCR CDR3 region. A single record per CDR3 protein comes from TCRdb applying MiXCR to the multiplex PCR reads. The data hold about 400,000 distinct CDR3 sequences, with about 15% observed a single time. Among the patients, aged 18 to 65, hyperthyroidism was newly diagnosed and had lasted under 2 months. This clonotype was detected a few times. Its antigen remains unidentified.

The source of this sequence is a woman between 25 and 40 years old with Graves' hyperthyroidism. The chain recombines TRBV10-1 with TRBJ2-5; 7 bases map to TRBD1. The specimen was blood. In nucleotides, the CDR3 is TGCGCCAGCAGTGAGTCGTTGGGGACAGCCCAAGAGACCCAGTACTTC. This encodes CASSESLGTAQETQYF.